Listed below are T cell receptor beta chains from one sample, sequenced in a study of shared clonotypes between healthy human individuals. Clones were read by immunoSEQ multiplex PCR, and TCRdb kept only the in-frame ones, dropping some. The table has about 680,000 clones, about 74% seen once; the top ten hold approximately 1.7%. The specimen sequenced was memory CD4+ T cells sorted from blood. The receptor set was obtained from a woman aged 25 to 39 in good health. Each CDR3 is given with its conserved first and last residue. The order of the fields is D gene, J gene, clone size, V gene, CDR3 length, CDR3 DNA, CDR3 protein. D genes are given only for firm matches. Expanded clones are given a class, and other clones once, few, many or no size at all.

D: TRBD1
J: TRBJ1-6
size: once
V: TRBV30
length: 17
DNA: TGTGCCTGGAGAGGGAGGACAGGGAGCTCCTATAATTCACCCCTCCACTTT
CDR3: CAWRGRTGSSYNSPLHF

D: TRBD2
J: TRBJ2-4
size: NA
V: TRBV29-1
length: 12
DNA: TGCAGCACTAAGCGGGAGGGCAGCATTCAGTACTTC
CDR3: CSTKREGSIQYF

D: NA
J: TRBJ2-3
size: NA
V: TRBV29-1
length: 18
DNA: TGCAGCGTTGAAGTGGCGGGGATGCATGATTGGGGCACAGATACGCAGTATTTT
CDR3: CSVEVAGMHDWGTDTQYF

D: NA
J: TRBJ2-7
size: NA
V: TRBV10-3
length: 11
DNA: TGTGCCATCAGACAGGGAGGCGAGCAGTACTTC
CDR3: CAIRQGGEQYF

D: NA
J: TRBJ2-3
size: NA
V: TRBV28
length: 13
DNA: TGTGCCAGCAGTTTACTGTTTTCAGATACGCAGTATTTT
CDR3: CASSLLFSDTQYF

D: NA
J: TRBJ1-2
size: once
V: TRBV6-5
length: 15
DNA: TGTGCCAGCAGACAACTAGGGGGGAAGGGCTATGGCTACACCTTC
CDR3: CASRQLGGKGYGYTF

D: NA
J: TRBJ2-7
size: NA
V: TRBV5-1
length: 14
DNA: TGCGCCAGCAGCAACCCTGGTGGAGCCTACGAGCAGTACTTC
CDR3: CASSNPGGAYEQYF

D: TRBD2
J: TRBJ2-3
size: NA
V: TRBV7-9
length: 18
DNA: TGTGCCAGCACCTCGGGGGTGTTTAGCGGGCAGTCGACAGATACGCAGTATTTT
CDR3: CASTSGVFSGQSTDTQYF

D: NA
J: TRBJ2-5
size: NA
V: TRBV28
length: 15
DNA: TGTGCCAGCAGTTTATACCAGGGGACTTGGGAGACCCAGTACTTC
CDR3: CASSLYQGTWETQYF

D: NA
J: TRBJ2-7
size: NA
V: TRBV28
length: 13
DNA: TGTGCCAGCAGTCCTCATGACTCCTACGAGCAGTACTTC
CDR3: CASSPHDSYEQYF

D: NA
J: TRBJ1-4
size: NA
V: TRBV7-8
length: 14
DNA: TGTGCCAGCAGCTTAGGCCGGTTAAATGAAAAACTGTTTTTT
CDR3: CASSLGRLNEKLFF

D: TRBD2
J: TRBJ2-1
size: NA
V: TRBV5-5
length: 15
DNA: TGTGCCAGCAGCTTGTTAGCGGGAACCTACAATGAGCAGTTCTTC
CDR3: CASSLLAGTYNEQFF

D: NA
J: TRBJ1-3
size: NA
V: TRBV14
length: 17
DNA: TGTGCCAGCAGCCCCGCCCTCCTACATACGGCTGGAAACACCATATATTTT
CDR3: CASSPALLHTAGNTIYF

D: NA
J: TRBJ2-1
size: once
V: TRBV6-1
length: 14
DNA: TGTGCCAGCAGTGAAGCGCGTGGGGACAATGAGCAGTTCTTC
CDR3: CASSEARGDNEQFF

D: TRBD1
J: TRBJ1-5
size: NA
V: TRBV2
length: 14
DNA: TGTGCCAGCACCCTCCAGGGGGCGGATCAGCCCCAGCATTTT
CDR3: CASTLQGADQPQHF

D: NA
J: TRBJ2-5
size: many
V: TRBV4-2
length: 14
DNA: TGTGCCAGCAGCGACCCGAGGGTCCAAGAGACCCAGTACTTC
CDR3: CASSDPRVQETQYF

D: NA
J: TRBJ1-6
size: NA
V: TRBV28
length: 16
DNA: TGTGCCAGCAGTACCCAGGGTGGGGACGGTAATTCACCCCTCCACTTT
CDR3: CASSTQGGDGNSPLHF

D: TRBD1
J: TRBJ2-4
size: NA
V: TRBV19
length: 16
DNA: TGTGCCAGTAGTGGGCAGGCCGGGACAGGGAGGGACATTCAGTACTTC
CDR3: CASSGQAGTGRDIQYF

D: TRBD1
J: TRBJ2-7
size: few
V: TRBV5-1
length: 15
DNA: TGCGCCAGCAGCAACTCCGGGACAGGGATGCACGAGCAGTACTTC
CDR3: CASSNSGTGMHEQYF

D: TRBD2
J: TRBJ2-7
size: NA
V: TRBV6-1
length: 13
DNA: TGTGCCAGCAGTGAACAGGGAGGGGACGAGCAGTACTTC
CDR3: CASSEQGGDEQYF

D: NA
J: TRBJ2-5
size: NA
V: TRBV9
length: 15
DNA: TGTGCCAGCAGCGTAGCTGAGGGACGTAGCGAGACCCAGTACTTC
CDR3: CASSVAEGRSETQYF

D: NA
J: TRBJ2-5
size: NA
V: TRBV7-8
length: 16
DNA: TGTGCCAGCAGCTTAGTAGCGCCCCGTCTTCGAGAGACCCAGTACTTC
CDR3: CASSLVAPRLRETQYF

D: NA
J: TRBJ2-7
size: NA
V: TRBV27
length: 14
DNA: TGTGCCAGCAGTTTATCGTACCAAAACTACGAGCAGTACTTC
CDR3: CASSLSYQNYEQYF

D: TRBD2
J: TRBJ2-1
size: NA
V: TRBV7-3
length: 15
DNA: TGTGCCAGCAGCCGCGGGACTAGCGGGAGCAATGAGCAGTTCTTC
CDR3: CASSRGTSGSNEQFF

D: TRBD1
J: TRBJ2-1
size: few
V: TRBV5-4
length: 15
DNA: TGTGCCAGCAGCTTTAACGCAGGGGGTGGGGGTGAGCAGTTCTTC
CDR3: CASSFNAGGGGEQFF

D: NA
J: TRBJ2-2
size: few
V: TRBV5-4
length: 15
DNA: TGTGCCAGCAGCTCTTACTCCGCCTACACCGGGGAGCTGTTTTTT
CDR3: CASSSYSAYTGELFF

D: NA
J: TRBJ2-7
size: NA
V: TRBV11-2
length: 14
DNA: TGTGCCAGCAGCTTTCAGGGGAGGCCCTACGAGCAGTACTTC
CDR3: CASSFQGRPYEQYF

D: NA
J: TRBJ2-2
size: NA
V: TRBV4-2
length: 16
DNA: TGTGCCAGCAGCCAGGGAGCGGGACAAGACACCGGGGAGCTGTTTTTT
CDR3: CASSQGAGQDTGELFF

D: TRBD1
J: TRBJ2-7
size: NA
V: TRBV4-1
length: 16
DNA: TGCGCCAGCAGCCAGGAGCGCCGGGACAGGGGCTACGAGCAGTACTTC
CDR3: CASSQERRDRGYEQYF

D: TRBD2
J: TRBJ2-7
size: NA
V: TRBV5-1
length: 17
DNA: TGCGCCAGCAGCTTGGTGGGTACTAGCGGGAGGGCTCGGGAGCAGTACTTC
CDR3: CASSLVGTSGRAREQYF

D: NA
J: TRBJ1-5
size: many
V: TRBV19
length: 17
DNA: TGTGCCAGTAGTATAGTTTTCGGGGGTTTAGGAGATCAGCCCCAGCATTTT
CDR3: CASSIVFGGLGDQPQHF

D: NA
J: TRBJ1-1
size: few
V: TRBV29-1
length: 12
DNA: TGCAGCGTTGGCTACGGGAACACTGAAGCTTTCTTT
CDR3: CSVGYGNTEAFF

D: TRBD1
J: TRBJ1-2
size: many
V: TRBV28
length: 15
DNA: TGTGCCAGCACCGGGACAGGGGGCCTTGTCTATAGCTACACCTTC
CDR3: CASTGTGGLVYSYTF

D: TRBD1
J: TRBJ1-2
size: NA
V: TRBV18
length: 14
DNA: TGTGCCAGCTCACCCGGGACAGAACTCTATGGCTACACCTTC
CDR3: CASSPGTELYGYTF

D: TRBD2
J: TRBJ2-1
size: NA
V: TRBV2
length: 17
DNA: TGTGCCAGCAGTGGATACACTAGCGGGGGTAGACATGGTGAGCAGTTCTTC
CDR3: CASSGYTSGGRHGEQFF

D: NA
J: TRBJ2-7
size: NA
V: TRBV5-1
length: 14
DNA: TGCGCCAGCAGCTTGCGCGCGCAGCTCAGCGAGCAGTACTTC
CDR3: CASSLRAQLSEQYF

D: NA
J: TRBJ2-7
size: NA
V: TRBV14
length: 16
DNA: TGTGCCAGCAGCCAAGGGCTAGCATTCCCCCTACGGGAGCAGTACTTC
CDR3: CASSQGLAFPLREQYF

D: TRBD1
J: TRBJ1-1
size: NA
V: TRBV10-2
length: 15
DNA: TGCGCCAGCAGGGGGGACAGGGCTTGGAACACTGAAGCTTTCTTT
CDR3: CASRGDRAWNTEAFF

D: NA
J: TRBJ2-1
size: NA
V: TRBV6-1
length: 17
DNA: TGTGCCAGCAGTGAAGCGCCCTGGACTCCGCAGAACAATGAGCAGTTCTTC
CDR3: CASSEAPWTPQNNEQFF

D: NA
J: TRBJ2-7
size: once
V: TRBV18
length: 13
DNA: TGTGCCAGCTCACTCGATGGGACCTACGAGCAGTACTTC
CDR3: CASSLDGTYEQYF